This TCR beta chain emerged from a study of cytomegalovirus exposure and HLA in healthy donors. Across the study: An early data release held approximately 85 million unique TCRs from HLA-typed donors. The study, taken as a whole, reports: The CMV antigen specificity of a few CMV-associated chains was confirmed through in vitro analysis. The authors considered a cluster of highly shared sequence variants likely to be a sequencing artifact.

Researchers ran the PCR with 60 Vbeta and 13 Jbeta primers. Sequencing used immunoSEQ multiplex PCR; TCRdb keeps in-frame clones, though not all of them. This table holds about 180,000 clones, around 76% found once. CDR1 and CDR2 (germline): SGDLS, YYNGEE. The CDR3 consists of 15 residues. Trimming stripped 2 bases from V and 0 bases from J, with 11 bases between. Concerning this clone itself: Its antigen remains unknown.

Sequencing was done on a sample of PBMCs. The rearrangement links TRBV9 to TRBJ1-2; D not resolved. This TCR derives from a woman between 25 and 40 years old in good health and CMV-seropositive. The DNA of the CDR3 is TGTGCCAGCAGCGTCAATGGGCAGGCTAACTATGGCTACACCTTC. This gives the protein CASSVNGQANYGYTF.